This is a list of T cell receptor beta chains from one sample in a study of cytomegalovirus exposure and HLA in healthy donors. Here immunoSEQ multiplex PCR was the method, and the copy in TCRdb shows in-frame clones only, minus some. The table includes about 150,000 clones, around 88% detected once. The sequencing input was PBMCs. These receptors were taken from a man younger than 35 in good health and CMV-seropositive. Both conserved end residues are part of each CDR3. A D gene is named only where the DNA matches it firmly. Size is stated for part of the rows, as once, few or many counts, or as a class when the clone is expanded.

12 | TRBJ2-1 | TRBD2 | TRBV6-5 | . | TGTGCCAGCAGGGGAGCGGGGAATGAGCAGTTCTTC | CASRGAGNEQFF
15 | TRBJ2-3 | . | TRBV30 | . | TGTGCCTGGAGTGCCCGGAGGCGAGGCACAGATACGCAGTATTTT | CAWSARRRGTDTQYF
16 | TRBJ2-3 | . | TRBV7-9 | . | TGTGCCAGCAACCGTGAGGTTGTAGGGGAAGCAGATACGCAGTATTTT | CASNREVVGEADTQYF
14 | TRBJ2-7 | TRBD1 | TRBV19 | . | TGTGCCAGTAGTTGGGGACAGGGTGGATACGAGCAGTACTTC | CASSWGQGGYEQYF
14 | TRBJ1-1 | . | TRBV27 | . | TGTGCCAGCAAGGGGGGAGGGTCGAACACTGAAGCTTTCTTT | CASKGGGSNTEAFF
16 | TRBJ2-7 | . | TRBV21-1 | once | TGTGCCAGCAGCAAAGCGCTTTTCGGGGGAGCCTACGAGCAGTACTTC | CASSKALFGGAYEQYF
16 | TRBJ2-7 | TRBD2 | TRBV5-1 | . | TGCGCCAGCAGCTGGAGCGGGACTAGCGAGTCCTACGAGCAGTACTTC | CASSWSGTSESYEQYF
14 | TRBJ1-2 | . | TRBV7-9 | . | TGTGCCAGCAGCTTAACAGCTGCTAACTATGGCTACACCTTC | CASSLTAANYGYTF
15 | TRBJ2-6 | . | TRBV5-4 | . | TGTGCCAGCAGCTTCCACAGCTCTGGGGCCAACGTCCTGACTTTC | CASSFHSSGANVLTF
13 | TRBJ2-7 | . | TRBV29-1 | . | TGCAGCGTTGCGGGGACACCTTTCTACGAGCAGTACTTC | CSVAGTPFYEQYF
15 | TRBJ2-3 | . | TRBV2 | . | TGTGCCAGCAGCCTTCGGCTAGTGAACACAGATACGCAGTATTTT | CASSLRLVNTDTQYF
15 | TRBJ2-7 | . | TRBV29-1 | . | TGCAGCGTTGAAGAAAGTAGTGGGACTCGCTACGAGCAGTACTTC | CSVEESSGTRYEQYF
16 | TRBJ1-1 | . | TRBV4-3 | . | TGCGCCAGCAGCCAAGAAACCGGCAGGGGGAACACTGAAGCTTTCTTT | CASSQETGRGNTEAFF
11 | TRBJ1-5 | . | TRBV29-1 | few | TGCAGGAGAAACGGGAGTCAGCCCCAGCATTTT | CRRNGSQPQHF
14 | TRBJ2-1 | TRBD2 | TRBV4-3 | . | TGCGCCAGCAGCCAGGGACTAGCGGACAATGAGCAGTTCTTC | CASSQGLADNEQFF
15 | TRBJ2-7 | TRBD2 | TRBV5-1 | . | TGCGCCAGCAGCGAATATCCGGGAGGCACCTACGAGCAGTACTTC | CASSEYPGGTYEQYF
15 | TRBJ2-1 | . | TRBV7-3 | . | TGTGCCAGCAGCTTAAGTGGGAGCTCCTACAATGAGCAGTTCTTC | CASSLSGSSYNEQFF
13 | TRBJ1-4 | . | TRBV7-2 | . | TGTGCCAGCAGCTATACCGGGAGCGGGAAACTGTTTTTT | CASSYTGSGKLFF
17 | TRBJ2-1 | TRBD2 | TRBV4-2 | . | TGTGCCAGCAGCCAGAGCGGGACTAGCGGGAGACCCAATGAGCAGTTCTTC | CASSQSGTSGRPNEQFF
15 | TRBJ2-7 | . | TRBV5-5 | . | TGTGCCAGCAGCGCGGGCTCGACTTTAATCCACGAGCAGTACTTC | CASSAGSTLIHEQYF
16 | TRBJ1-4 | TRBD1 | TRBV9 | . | TGTGCCAGCAGCGCCCAAGGACAGGGAAGGAGTGAAAAACTGTTTTTT | CASSAQGQGRSEKLFF
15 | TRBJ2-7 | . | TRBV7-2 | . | TGTGCCAGCAGCTTAGTTCGGACAGAGTCCTACGAGCAGTACTTC | CASSLVRTESYEQYF
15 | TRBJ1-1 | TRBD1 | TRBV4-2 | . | TGTGCCAGCAGCCAAGTGGAACAGGGGTACACTGAAGCTTTCTTT | CASSQVEQGYTEAFF
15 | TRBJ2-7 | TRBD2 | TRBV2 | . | TGTGCCAGCAGTGAAGCCCTGGGACTAGCGGGCGAGCAGTACTTC | CASSEALGLAGEQYF
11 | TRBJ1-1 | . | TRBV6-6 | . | TGTGCCAGCACCAGGGACACTGAAGCTTTCTTT | CASTRDTEAFF
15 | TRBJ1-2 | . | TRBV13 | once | TGTGCCAGCAGCACGGCCTTCAGGGTAGAGGATGGCTACACCTTC | CASSTAFRVEDGYTF
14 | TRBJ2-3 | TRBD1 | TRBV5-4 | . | TGTGCCAGCAGCAGGGGGGACAGGATGGATACGCAGTATTTT | CASSRGDRMDTQYF
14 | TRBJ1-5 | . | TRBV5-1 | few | TGCGCCAGCAGCTTGGGGTCGGGCAATCAGCCCCAGCATTTT | CASSLGSGNQPQHF
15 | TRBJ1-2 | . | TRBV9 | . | TGTGCCAGCAGCCCGCGTTGGCAGGGCGCCCATGGCTACACCTTC | CASSPRWQGAHGYTF
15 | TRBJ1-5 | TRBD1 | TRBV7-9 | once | TGTGCCAGCAGCTCGACAGGGCCTTCGGGACAGCCCCAGCATTTT | CASSSTGPSGQPQHF
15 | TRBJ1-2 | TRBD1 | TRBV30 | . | TGTGCCTGGAGGGGGACAGGGACAGGGAACTATGGCTACACCTTC | CAWRGTGTGNYGYTF
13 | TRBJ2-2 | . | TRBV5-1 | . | TGCGCCAGCAGCTTGTCCAGTACCGGGGAGCTGTTTTTT | CASSLSSTGELFF
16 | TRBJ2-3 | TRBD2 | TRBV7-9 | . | TGTGCCAGCAGCTTGACCAATAGCGGGGCCACAGATACGCAGTATTTT | CASSLTNSGATDTQYF
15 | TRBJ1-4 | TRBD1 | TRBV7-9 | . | TGTGCCAGCAGCACCAGGGACAGGGCGAATGAAAAACTGTTTTTT | CASSTRDRANEKLFF
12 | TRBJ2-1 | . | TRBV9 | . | TGTGCCAGCAGCGTAGCAAACAATGAGCAGTTCTTC | CASSVANNEQFF
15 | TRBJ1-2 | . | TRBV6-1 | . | TGTGCCAGCACCCCGGGGAGGGGGAGGACCTATGGCTACACCTTC | CASTPGRGRTYGYTF
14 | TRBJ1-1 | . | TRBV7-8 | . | TGTGCCAGCAGCTTAAGGGGGATGAACACTGAAGCTTTCTTT | CASSLRGMNTEAFF
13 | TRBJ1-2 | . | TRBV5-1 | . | TGCGCCAGCAGCCTCAGGGATATCGATGGCTACACCTTC | CASSLRDIDGYTF
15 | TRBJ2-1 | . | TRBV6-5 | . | TGTGCCAGCAGTTACTCGGCTAGCCGGAGCCATGAGCAGTTCTTC | CASSYSASRSHEQFF
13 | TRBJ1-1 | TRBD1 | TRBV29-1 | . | TGCAGCCCGGCCCGGACAGGGAACACTGAAGCTTTCTTT | CSPARTGNTEAFF
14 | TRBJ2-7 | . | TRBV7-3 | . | TGTGCCAGCAGCTTAAAGGGCAGGGGCTACGAGCAGTACTTC | CASSLKGRGYEQYF
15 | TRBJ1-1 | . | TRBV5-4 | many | TGTGCCAGCAGCTTGGAGGGGACTTTGAACACTGAAGCTTTCTTT | CASSLEGTLNTEAFF
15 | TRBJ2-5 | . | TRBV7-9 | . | TGTGCCAGCAGCTTAACCCCACAGGGATTAGAGACCCAGTACTTC | CASSLTPQGLETQYF
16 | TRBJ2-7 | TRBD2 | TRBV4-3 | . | TGCGCCAGCAGCCAAGATCAACTAGCGGGATCCTACGAGCAGTACTTC | CASSQDQLAGSYEQYF
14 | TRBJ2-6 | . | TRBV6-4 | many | TGTGCCAGCAGTGGACACTCTGGGGCCAACGTCCTGACTTTC | CASSGHSGANVLTF
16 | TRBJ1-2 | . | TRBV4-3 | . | TGCGCCAGCAGCCAAGATCATCTGGGGGCTGTGTATGGCTACACCTTC | CASSQDHLGAVYGYTF
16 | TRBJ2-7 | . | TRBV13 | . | TGTGCCAGCAGCCAAGAGGAGAACAGGCTCGTCTACGAGCAGTACTTC | CASSQEENRLVYEQYF
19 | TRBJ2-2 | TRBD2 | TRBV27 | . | TGTGCCAGCAGTTTTATCAGGACTAGCGGGAGGGCCGGGACCGGGGAGCTGTTTTTT | CASSFIRTSGRAGTGELFF
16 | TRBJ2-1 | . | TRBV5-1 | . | TGCGCCAGCAGCCCGCTGGTAGTCTCAGGGTTAAATGAGCAGTTCTTC | CASSPLVVSGLNEQFF
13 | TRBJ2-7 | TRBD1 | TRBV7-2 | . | TGTGCCAGCAGCCCGACAGGGTTCTACGAGCAGTACTTC | CASSPTGFYEQYF
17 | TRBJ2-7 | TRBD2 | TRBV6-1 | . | TGTGCCAGCAGTGAAGCCGCGGGGGGCCTCGGAGGGTACGAGCAGTACTTC | CASSEAAGGLGGYEQYF
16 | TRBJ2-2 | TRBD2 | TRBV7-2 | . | TGTGCCAGCAGCCCAAGACTAGCGCCGAACACCGGGGAGCTGTTTTTT | CASSPRLAPNTGELFF
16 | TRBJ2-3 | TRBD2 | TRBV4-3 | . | TGCGCCAGCAGCCAATTGGGACTAGCGGACACAGATACGCAGTATTTT | CASSQLGLADTDTQYF
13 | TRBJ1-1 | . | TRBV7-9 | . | TGTGCCAGCAGCACCGCGGGGTACACTGAAGCTTTCTTT | CASSTAGYTEAFF
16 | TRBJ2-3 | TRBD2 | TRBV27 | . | TGTGCCAGCAGTGTTACTAGCGGGGTCCTTACAGATACGCAGTATTTT | CASSVTSGVLTDTQYF